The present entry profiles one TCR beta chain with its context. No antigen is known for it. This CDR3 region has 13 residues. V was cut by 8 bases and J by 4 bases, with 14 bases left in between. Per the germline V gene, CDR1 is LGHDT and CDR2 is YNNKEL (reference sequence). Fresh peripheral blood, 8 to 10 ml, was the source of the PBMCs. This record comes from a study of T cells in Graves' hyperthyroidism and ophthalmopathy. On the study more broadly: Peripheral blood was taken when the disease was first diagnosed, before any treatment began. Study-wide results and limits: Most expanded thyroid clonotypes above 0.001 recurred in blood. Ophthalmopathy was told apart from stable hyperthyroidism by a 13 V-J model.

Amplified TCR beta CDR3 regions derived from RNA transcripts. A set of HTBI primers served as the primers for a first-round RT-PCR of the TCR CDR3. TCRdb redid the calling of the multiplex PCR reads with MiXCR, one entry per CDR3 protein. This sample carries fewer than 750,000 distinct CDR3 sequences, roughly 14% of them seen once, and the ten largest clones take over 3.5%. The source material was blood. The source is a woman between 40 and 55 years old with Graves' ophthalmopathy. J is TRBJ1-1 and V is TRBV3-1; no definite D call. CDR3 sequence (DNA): TGTGCCAGCGCCACTGGCGGATCCACTGAAGCTTTCTTT. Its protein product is CASATGGSTEAFF.